These T cell receptor beta chains were read from a single sample in a study of T-cell reconstitution after alpha-beta-depleted transplantation in children. MiXCR, applied by TCRdb to the PCR reads, yields one record per CDR3 protein. The table lists around 670,000 distinct CDR3 sequences, 10% to 15% of them singletons, with 0.79% in the top ten. The sample here was PBMCs, taken before TCRalphabeta/CD19-depleted stem cell transplant. Source of these receptors: a girl between 2 and 10 years old with congenital amegakaryocytic thrombocytopenia, due to receive a stem cell transplant. CDR3s include the opening cysteine and the closing phenylalanine or tryptophan. D genes are given only for firm matches. Not every row has a clone size; where given, it reads once, few, many or a size class.

TRBJ2-1 | NA | NA | TRBV18 | TGTGCCAGCTCACCAAAGACCTATCTCAATGAGCAGTTCTTC | CASSPKTYLNEQFF
TRBJ2-3 | NA | many | TRBV6-6 | TGTGCCAGCAGTAAATCAACAGGGGATACGCAGTATTTT | CASSKSTGDTQYF
TRBJ1-3 | NA | few | TRBV20-1 | TGCAGTGCTAGTGGTGGAGGAGGGACTGGAAACACCATATATTTT | CSASGGGGTGNTIYF
TRBJ2-7 | TRBD1 | many | TRBV12-3/TRBV12-4 | TGTGCCAGCAGTTTCGGGGACAGGGATAAGCAGTACTTC | CASSFGDRDKQYF
TRBJ1-5 | NA | many | TRBV20-1 | TGCAGTGCTAGAGATGGGGTTCAGCCCCAGCATTTT | CSARDGVQPQHF
TRBJ2-2 | TRBD1 | NA | TRBV5-1 | TGCGCCACCCATTTCTCAGGGGGAAGCACCGGGGAGCTGTTTTTT | CATHFSGGSTGELFF
TRBJ2-1 | NA | many | TRBV20-1 | TGCAGTGCCCCGGACAACTCCTACAATGAGCAGTTCTTC | CSAPDNSYNEQFF
TRBJ2-3 | NA | many | TRBV10-3 | TGTGCCATCAGTGACCGAGGAGATACGCAGTATTTT | CAISDRGDTQYF
TRBJ2-7 | TRBD1 | few | TRBV11-1 | TGTGCCAGCAGCTTAGACGAGCAACGGACAGGGGAAGATTCTTACGAGCAGTACTTC | CASSLDEQRTGEDSYEQYF
TRBJ2-7 | NA | NA | TRBV5-1 | TGCGCCAGCAGCTTGCTTCAGGGTGGGGTCTACGAGCAGTACTTC | CASSLLQGGVYEQYF
TRBJ2-1 | TRBD2 | many | TRBV7-9 | TGTGCCAGCAGCTTAGGTTGGGCGGGAGAGTCCTACAATGAGCAGTTCTTC | CASSLGWAGESYNEQFF
TRBJ2-5 | NA | many | TRBV10-3 | TGTGCCATCAGTGAGGGGAGGACGAGAGGGACCCAGTACTTC | CAISEGRTRGTQYF
TRBJ2-3 | NA | many | TRBV4-2 | TGTGCCAGCAGCCAACAAATACGAAGGTTCAAACTTGGAGATACGCAGTATTTT | CASSQQIRRFKLGDTQYF
TRBJ2-3 | NA | many | TRBV24-1 | TGTGCCACCAGTGCCAGGGGACGGGACGGGAGTTTCACAGATACGCAGTATTTT | CATSARGRDGSFTDTQYF
TRBJ2-2 | NA | many | TRBV5-1 | TGCGCCAGCAGCTTAGACGGGGGCACCGGGGAGCTGTTTTTT | CASSLDGGTGELFF
TRBJ2-7 | NA | many | TRBV29-1 | TGCAGCGTGGGACAGTCGGGGGGTTACGAGCAGTACTTC | CSVGQSGGYEQYF
TRBJ2-7 | NA | many | TRBV7-2 | TGTGCCAGCAGCTTAGATCGGAGGCAGCCGCAGTACTTC | CASSLDRRQPQYF
TRBJ2-7 | NA | NA | TRBV5-5 | TGTGCCAGCAGCTTGGTCTCGGGGAACTCCTACGAGCAGTACTTC | CASSLVSGNSYEQYF
TRBJ2-1 | NA | NA | TRBV7-8 | TGTGCCAGCACGAGGGCAAGCTCCTTCAATGAGCAGTTCTTC | CASTRASSFNEQFF
TRBJ2-5 | NA | NA | TRBV5-1 | TGCGCCAGCAGCAGACCCACAGGGTCCCCACAAGAGACCCAGTACTTC | CASSRPTGSPQETQYF
TRBJ2-4 | NA | many | TRBV29-1 | TGCAGCGTTGAGGACCTAGCCAAAAACATTCAGTACTTC | CSVEDLAKNIQYF
TRBJ2-2 | NA | few | TRBV4-1 | TGCGCCAGCAGCCCGCAGGGAGGGGGCACCGGGGAGCTGTTTTTT | CASSPQGGGTGELFF
TRBJ2-7 | NA | NA | TRBV28 | TGTGCCAGCAGGTTGACGGGAGAGCTCGAGCAGTACTTC | CASRLTGELEQYF
TRBJ2-3 | NA | many | TRBV5-1 | TGCGCCAGCAGCTTGGACCTGAGCGTTCATACGCAGTATTTT | CASSLDLSVHTQYF
TRBJ1-5 | NA | NA | TRBV20-1 | TGCAGTGCCCCACGGCGGGGGGGCAATCAGCCCCAGCATTTT | CSAPRRGGNQPQHF
TRBJ1-1 | TRBD1 | many | TRBV5-1 | TGCGCCAGCAGCTCCCAGACAGGGATGACTGAAGCTTTCTTT | CASSSQTGMTEAFF
TRBJ1-4 | NA | NA | TRBV12-3/TRBV12-4 | TGTGCCAGCAGCAGGCCGACCGGCCAGGATGAAAAACTGTTTTTT | CASSRPTGQDEKLFF
TRBJ2-1 | NA | many | TRBV9 | TGTGCCAGCAGCGTAGGGGAAGGGTTCCTTAACAATGAGCAGTTCTTC | CASSVGEGFLNNEQFF
TRBJ1-5 | NA | many | TRBV12-3/TRBV12-4 | TGTGCCATCCGCGTAGGGGACAAAAATCAGCCCCAGCATTTT | CAIRVGDKNQPQHF
TRBJ2-1 | NA | many | TRBV5-8 | TGTGCCAGCAGTATTAGATGGGGCTACAATGAGCAGTTCTTC | CASSIRWGYNEQFF
TRBJ1-2 | NA | many | TRBV20-1 | TGCAGTGCCTTCGCCCCGGGCAGGGCAACGACTAACTATGGCTACACCTTC | CSAFAPGRATTNYGYTF
TRBJ2-7 | TRBD1 | few | TRBV19 | TGTGCCAGTAGTATCGGCAAAGGACAGGGGGAGCACGAGCAGTACTTC | CASSIGKGQGEHEQYF
TRBJ2-3 | TRBD2 | few | TRBV7-2 | TGTGCCAGCAGCTCGGGGGACTACCCCACAGATACGCAGTATTTT | CASSSGDYPTDTQYF
TRBJ2-7 | TRBD1 | NA | TRBV28 | TGTGCCAGCAGTCCACTAATGACAGGGGATTCCTACGAGCAGTACTTC | CASSPLMTGDSYEQYF
TRBJ2-7 | NA | many | TRBV27 | TGTGCCAGCAGTTTATTCCCACAGGGACCCTACGAGCAGTACTTC | CASSLFPQGPYEQYF